Following are 24 T cell receptor beta chains from one sample sequenced in a study of blood T cell repertoires in COVID-19. Produced via immunoSEQ multiplex PCR; TCRdb's table is partial and in-frame only. The sample has around 200,000 clones; around 80% are singletons. Source material: peripheral blood. These receptors all stem from a middle-aged man with active or convalescent COVID-19.

This chain joins TRBV5-4 and TRBJ1-2; D is ambiguous. V dropped 4 bases and J dropped 3 bases, with 16 bases sitting between them. CDR1 and CDR2 from the germline V gene are SGHNT and YYREEE (reference sequence). The CDR3 runs 15 residues. The CDR3 loop is CASSRYDQVYYGYTF. In nucleotides, the CDR3 is TGTGCCAGCAGCCGTTACGACCAGGTTTACTATGGCTACACCTTC.

V gene TRBV30 combines with J gene TRBJ2-7, with TRBD1 matching over 8 bases. Losses at the gene ends were 6 bases for V and 4 bases for J; bases not matched to a gene: 5. CDR3 length: 12 residues. Germline V lookup: CDR1 GTSNPN, CDR2 SVGIG (reference sequence). The CDR3: CACRQGLYEQYF. The CDR3 DNA reads TGTGCCTGTCGACAGGGGCTTTACGAGCAGTACTTC. The variable domain in full, with the rest retrieved from reference TRBV30 and TRBJ2-7, is SQTIHQWPATLVQPVGSPLSLECTVEGTSNPNLYWYRQAAGRGLQLLFYSVGIGQISSEVPQNLSASRPQDRQFILSSKKLLLSDSGFYLCACRQGLYEQYFGPGTRLTVT.

The rearrangement links TRBV6-5 to TRBJ1-2; no clear D gene. The CDR3 consists of 12 residues. Trimming shortened V by 7 bases and J by 4 bases, and 10 bases separated the two germline ends. CDR1 and CDR2 (germline): MNHEY, SVGAGI. For the CDR3, the DNA is TGTGCCAGCACAGAGGGCCCCTATGGCTACACCTTC. As protein: CASTEGPYGYTF.

The chain carries TRBV24-1 and TRBJ1-4; 9 nucleotides line up with TRBD1. V was pared by 3 bases and J by 7 bases, with 5 bases of the junction left unmatched. This CDR3 contains 15 residues. The germline V gene encodes CDR1 KGHDR and CDR2 SFDVKD. CDR3 loop: CATSDVGTGSEKLFF. Written as DNA, the CDR3 is TGTGCCACCAGTGATGTGGGGACAGGGAGTGAAAAACTGTTTTTT.

The rearrangement links TRBV15 to TRBJ2-2; 14 bases are shared with TRBD2. This CDR3 region has 18 residues. The V gene end was trimmed by 3 bases and the J gene end by 7 bases; junction bases not matched to a gene: 10. Germline V CDR1 and CDR2: LNHNV, YYDKDF (reference sequence). In nucleotides, the CDR3 is TGTGCCACCAGCAGTGGACTAGCGGGGGGCGTCAGGAGCGGGGAGCTGTTTTTT. This gives the protein CATSSGLAGGVRSGELFF.

In this sample, this clone turned up a few times. The V gene is TRBV6-6, the J gene TRBJ1-5, with D perhaps TRBD1 (5 bases). The V end was cut by 2 bases, the J end by 0 bases, with 8 bases between. The germline CDR1 and CDR2 sequences are MNHNY and SVGAGI (reference sequence). The CDR3 loop spans 15 amino acids. The CDR3 is CASSYRRDSNQPQHF. DNA of the CDR3: TGTGCCAGCAGTTACCGCAGGGATAGCAATCAGCCCCAGCATTTT.

The CDR3 sequence is CASSTQGEHQPQHF. CDR3 sequence (DNA): TGTGCCAGCAGCACTCAGGGGGAGCACCAGCCCCAGCATTTT. The chain recombines TRBV28 with TRBJ1-5; 7 bases are a match to TRBD1. The CDR3 spans 14 residues. The germline CDR1 and CDR2 sequences are MDHEN and SYDVKM. With 6 bases clipped from V and 7 bases from J, the junction kept 9 bases outside the gene matches.

This clone has just a few counts. This chain uses TRBV4-1 with TRBJ2-2, with 7 bases lining up with TRBD1. J lost 6 bases, V lost 4 bases, and 5 bases had no gene match. Germline CDR1 and CDR2: MGHRA and YSYEKL. CDR3 length: 14 residues. The CDR3 here is CASSPQQGSGELFF. The CDR3 region has the DNA TGCGCCAGCAGCCCTCAACAGGGGTCCGGGGAGCTGTTTTTT.

The gene calls are TRBV5-1 and TRBJ2-7; D is perhaps TRBD1 (6 bases). CDR3 length: 13 amino acids. Germline loops: CDR1 SGHRS, CDR2 YFSETQ. Between the trimmed V and J ends, which lost 7 bases and 5 bases, there was a span of 16 bases. CDR3 nucleotides: TGCGCCAGCCAGGGGATTAACAGTGACGAGCAGTACTTC. Translation gives CASQGINSDEQYF.

The chain is built from TRBV19 and TRBJ2-7, with TRBD2 matching over 13 bases. Germline V CDR1 and CDR2: LNHDA, SQIVND (reference sequence). Germline trimming cut 8 bases from V and 3 bases from J; bases unmatched to any gene: 7. This CDR3 is built from 15 residues. In DNA form, the CDR3 reads TGTGCCAGTTCTGACAGGACTAGCGGGAGCTACGAGCAGTACTTC. Protein: CASSDRTSGSYEQYF.

The chain recombines TRBV30 with TRBJ1-1; D is perhaps TRBD1 (5 bases). This CDR3 comprises 14 residues. Germline CDR1 is GTSNPN and CDR2 is SVGIG (reference sequence). The germline V and J ends were trimmed by 0 bases and 6 bases, with 14 bases remaining between them. The CDR3 coding sequence is TGTGCCTGGAGTGTACTCCAGGGCAGCCCTGAAGCTTTCTTT. Translation: CAWSVLQGSPEAFF. Variable domain in full (rest from reference TRBV30 and TRBJ1-1): SQTIHQWPATLVQPVGSPLSLECTVEGTSNPNLYWYRQAAGRGLQLLFYSVGIGQISSEVPQNLSASRPQDRQFILSSKKLLLSDSGFYLCAWSVLQGSPEAFFGQGTRLTVV.

The chain joins TRBV6-2 or TRBV6-3 to TRBJ1-5; TRBD1 aligns across 7 bases. CDR3 length: 14 amino acids. V shed 6 bases and J 11 bases; nucleotides not matched to a gene: 13. Per germline, CDR1 MNHEY and CDR2 SVGEGT. The CDR3 DNA reads as TGTGCCAGCAGCCATACAGGGGTCCCCGCGGCCCAGCATTTT. The encoded protein is CASSHTGVPAAQHF.

The CDR3: CASDRDRLWTEAFF. The CDR3 DNA follows: TGTGCCAGTGATCGGGACAGGCTTTGGACTGAAGCTTTCTTT. This sequence joins TRBV2 and TRBJ1-1; 8 positions agree with TRBD1. CDR3 length: 14 amino acids. The germline V gene encodes CDR1 SNHLY and CDR2 FYNNEI. V shed 9 bases and J 5 bases; nucleotides not matched to a gene: 11.

The chain uses TRBV5-1 and TRBJ2-3, with 7 bases identical to TRBD2. The CDR3 has 15 amino acids. Per the germline V gene, CDR1 is SGHRS and CDR2 is YFSETQ. V lost 2 bases and J lost 2; bases outside the gene matches: 5. CDR3 nucleotide sequence: TGCGCCAGCAGCTTAACGGGAGGCCCCACAGATACGCAGTATTTT. Translated: CASSLTGGPTDTQYF.

The chain is built from TRBV10-3 and TRBJ1-1; 7 bases are a match to TRBD1. The CDR3 consists of 15 residues. With 6 bases clipped from V and 1 base from J, the junction kept 8 bases outside the gene matches. The germline V gene has CDR1 ENHRY and CDR2 SYGVKD. In nucleotides, the CDR3 is TGTGCCATCAGCTACAGGGGTAGGGGGAACACTGAAGCTTTCTTT. Protein: CAISYRGRGNTEAFF.

This chain uses TRBV5-1 with TRBJ2-2, with TRBD2 identical over 13 bases. The CDR3 consists of 16 residues. Germline V lookup: CDR1 SGHRS, CDR2 YFSETQ. Trimming removed 4 bases from V and 5 bases from J; junction bases left unmatched: 5. As DNA, the CDR3 is TGCGCCAGCAGCGCCGGGACTAGCGGGGCTACCGGGGAGCTGTTTTTT. Translation: CASSAGTSGATGELFF.

A single count supports this clone. J is TRBJ1-2 and V is TRBV4-3; the match to TRBD1 covers 7 bases. The CDR3 contains 14 residues. The V and J ends lost 0 bases and 8 bases, in that order; junction bases with no gene match: 6. Germline V gene data show CDR1 as LGHNA and CDR2 as YSLEER. CDR3 protein: CASSQDTGELGYTF. The DNA of the CDR3 is TGCGCCAGCAGCCAAGATACAGGGGAGTTGGGCTACACCTTC.

This chain links TRBV7-8 with TRBJ2-5; no reliable D call. V shed 2 bases and J shed 2 bases, with 12 bases lying between them. This CDR3 is 15 amino acids long. The germline gives CDR1 SGHVS, CDR2 FQNEAQ. In DNA, the CDR3 is TGTGCCAGCAGCTTATTTTCCGAGGTTCAAGAGACCCAGTACTTC. Its translation is CASSLFSEVQETQYF.

The rearrangement uses TRBV10-2 and TRBJ1-1, with a tentative D call TRBD1 (5 bases). Trimming stripped 3 bases from V and 10 bases from J, with 24 bases between. Germline values: CDR1 WSHSY, CDR2 SAAADI. This CDR3 spans 16 amino acids. The CDR3 sequence is CASSDASALGVQGAFF. In DNA, the CDR3 is TGCGCCAGCAGTGATGCGTCTGCCCTTGGGGTCCAGGGAGCTTTCTTT.

The V call is TRBV25-1, the J call TRBJ1-4, with 7 bases fitting TRBD1. Germline trimming cut 1 base from V and 4 bases from J; bases unmatched to any gene: 3. Germline CDR1 and CDR2: MGHDK and SYGVNS. The CDR3 is made up of 15 amino acids. The CDR3 bases are TGTGCCAGCAGTGAATTGGGACAGCTTAATGAAAAACTGTTTTTT. Translation gives CASSELGQLNEKLFF.

The chain combines TRBV6-5 with TRBJ1-1; D is undetermined. The germline CDR1 and CDR2 sequences are MNHEY and SVGAGI. Trimming shortened V by 6 bases and J by 1 base, and 9 bases separated the two germline ends. The CDR3 loop spans 13 amino acids. The CDR3 reads CASRVHQNTEAFF. The CDR3 DNA sequence: TGTGCCAGCAGAGTACATCAGAACACTGAAGCTTTCTTT.

The chain combines TRBV30 with TRBJ1-3, with no clear D. The CDR3 contains 13 residues. The V gene's germline CDR1 is GTSNPN and CDR2 SVGIG (reference sequence). V was pared by 5 bases and J by 0 bases, with 8 bases between. This chain's CDR3 is CAWLGGSGNTIYF. The CDR3 DNA follows: TGTGCCTGGCTGGGAGGCTCTGGAAACACCATATATTTT.

V and J are TRBV12-3 or TRBV12-4 and TRBJ1-3, with D hard to call. CDR3 length: 12 amino acids. Trimming pared 7 bases from V and 0 bases from J, leaving 4 bases between. Written as DNA, the CDR3 is TGTGCCAGCACCAACTCTGGAAACACCATATATTTT. Translating gives CASTNSGNTIYF.

This clone has a single count. CDR3 sequence reads: CASSRGAGAGTDTQYF. The CDR3, as DNA: TGCGCCAGCAGCCGCGGGGCGGGAGCCGGCACAGATACGCAGTATTTT. The rearrangement joins TRBV4-1 to TRBJ2-3; 7 nucleotides match TRBD2. Trimming cost V 4 bases and J 1 base; bases outside gene matches: 8. The CDR3 runs to 16 residues. The V gene's germline CDR1 is MGHRA and CDR2 YSYEKL.